A single sample gave rise to the 27 T cell receptor beta chains below, sequenced in a study of T-cell reconstitution after alpha-beta-depleted transplantation in children. Unique molecular identifiers featured in how the TCRbeta library was prepared. TCRdb fed the PCR reads into MiXCR, producing one record per CDR3 protein. The data hold fewer than 450,000 distinct CDR3 sequences, with 16% observed a single time. Source: PBMCs, mostly from graft donor cells, taken 360 days after TCRalphabeta/CD19-depleted stem cell transplant. The receptors were gathered from a male patient aged 2 to 9 who had a stem cell transplant for acute lymphoblastic leukemia, so the T cells may come from the graft donor.

The chain combines TRBV7-9 with TRBJ2-3; 10 bases are a match to TRBD2. Germline assignment: CDR1 SEHNR and CDR2 FQNEAQ (reference sequence). V lost 2 bases, J lost 6 bases, and 11 bases stayed unmatched. The CDR3 is made up of 17 amino acids. The CDR3 DNA reads TGTGCCAGCAGCTTACGGGCGAGCGGGAGGGCCTCCGATACGCAGTATTTT. The encoded protein is CASSLRASGRASDTQYF.

This clonotype was seen ten or more times. CDR3 nucleotides: TGTGCCAGCAGTTTATTCCCGGGAGGGGCGAATGAGCAGTTCTTC. Translation: CASSLFPGGANEQFF. The rearrangement links TRBV28 to TRBJ2-1; TRBD2 matches 8 bases. This CDR3 is 15 amino acids long. After removal of 1 base from V and 7 bases from J, the junction contained 6 bases not matched to a gene. The V gene's germline CDR1 is MDHEN and CDR2 SYDVKM. Based on the CDR3 plus reference TRBV28 and TRBJ2-1, the full variable domain is DVKVTQSSRYLVKRTGEKVFLECVQDMDHENMFWYRQDPGLGLRLIYFSYDVKMKEKGDIPEGYSVSREKKERFSLILESASTNQTSMYLCASSLFPGGANEQFFGPGTRLTVL.

This clonotype was observed a few times. The chain has TRBV3-1 and TRBJ2-2; unclear D gene. Trimming stripped 0 bases from V and 5 bases from J, with 13 bases between. CDR1 and CDR2 (germline): LGHDT, YNNKEL (reference sequence). The CDR3 runs 16 residues. The CDR3 nucleotides read TGTGCCAGCAGCCAAGATGGTAGGGAAAGGACCGGGGAGCTGTTTTTT. Translating it yields CASSQDGRERTGELFF. The full variable domain, completed using reference TRBV3-1 and TRBJ2-2, is DTAVSQTPKYLVTQMGNDKSIKCEQNLGHDTMYWYKQDSKKFLKIMFSYNNKELIINETVPNRFSPKSPDKAHLNLHINSLELGDSAVYFCASSQDGRERTGELFFGEGSRLTVL.

The J gene is TRBJ2-5, the V gene TRBV5-1, with unresolved D. Trimming cost V 0 bases and J 3 bases, with 9 bases left between them. CDR1 and CDR2 (germline): SGHRS, YFSETQ. The CDR3 has 14 amino acids. The CDR3 coding sequence is TGCGCCAGCAGCTTGGGGAGCCCCAAAGAGACCCAGTACTTC. Its protein product is CASSLGSPKETQYF.

This clonotype was seen at least ten times. The chain is built from TRBV2 and TRBJ2-3; D is tentatively TRBD1 or TRBD2 (5 bases each). CDR1 and CDR2 (germline): SNHLY, FYNNEI. The V end lost 3 bases, the J end lost 1 base, and 8 bases lay between the germline ends. The CDR3 is 14 amino acids. CDR3 nucleotide sequence: TGTGCCAGCAGTGATCAGGGACGCACAGATACGCAGTATTTT. It encodes CASSDQGRTDTQYF.

The rearrangement uses TRBV20-1 and TRBJ2-5, with TRBD2 as a possible D gene (7 bases). Germline-derived CDR1 and CDR2 are DFQATT and SNEGSKA (reference sequence). Trimming removed 2 bases at V and 4 bases at J, with 17 bases between. The CDR3 has 15 amino acids. The CDR3 nucleotides are TGCAGTGCTAGAAAGGGGGGGGGAGGGTCAGAGACCCAGTACTTC. It specifies CSARKGGGGSETQYF.

This clonotype was seen many times. This chain joins TRBV6-2 or TRBV6-3 and TRBJ2-1; TRBD1 matches 7 bases. From germline, CDR1 is MNHEY and CDR2 SVGEGT. The CDR3 is 16 residues long. Unmatched junction bases numbered 11, after V lost 0 bases and J lost 9 bases. The CDR3 DNA sequence: TGTGCCAGCAGTTACTCGACCGGGACAGTGTCGGGTGAGCAGTTCTTC. This translates into CASSYSTGTVSGEQFF.

The gene calls are TRBV7-6 and TRBJ2-7; the match to TRBD2 covers 9 bases. The CDR3 totals 16 residues. The V gene end was trimmed by 2 bases and the J gene end by 7 bases; junction bases not matched to a gene: 12. Per germline, CDR1 SGHVS and CDR2 FNYEAQ. CDR3 region: CASSLNSGGRAREQYF. DNA of the CDR3: TGTGCCAGCAGCTTAAACTCAGGCGGGAGGGCTAGGGAGCAGTACTTC.

The chain combines TRBV11-2 with TRBJ2-7; 7 nucleotides match TRBD2. Germline V lookup: CDR1 SGHAT, CDR2 FQNNGV. This CDR3 comprises 17 residues. V lost 1 base to trimming and J lost 3 bases; unmatched junction nucleotides: 12. CDR3 in amino acids: CASSLGVGGAGFYEQYF. DNA for the CDR3: TGTGCCAGCAGCTTAGGGGTCGGGGGAGCGGGATTCTACGAGCAGTACTTC. The complete variable domain, with remaining parts taken from reference TRBV11-2 and TRBJ2-7, reads EAGVAQSPRYKIIEKRQSVAFWCNPISGHATLYWYQQILGQGPKLLIQFQNNGVVDDSQLPKDRFSAERLKGVDSTLKIQPAKLEDSAVYLCASSLGVGGAGFYEQYFGPGTRLTVT.

This clonotype was picked up a small number of times. The CDR3 nucleotides read TGTGCCAGCAGCCTAAGATTTGGCGGGAGATACAATGAGCAGTTCTTC. It is translated as CASSLRFGGRYNEQFF. The rearrangement links TRBV9 to TRBJ2-1; 7 nucleotides line up with TRBD2. The V segment lost 4 bases and the J segment 4 bases; nucleotides outside the gene matches: 11. Germline loops: CDR1 SGDLS, CDR2 YYNGEE. The CDR3 contains 16 residues.

This clonotype appeared a few times. The chain links TRBV20-1 to TRBJ2-1; perhaps TRBD2 as D (6 bases). The germline V and J ends were trimmed by 6 bases and 7 bases, with 19 bases remaining between them. Germline V gene data show CDR1 as DFQATT and CDR2 as SNEGSKA (reference sequence). The CDR3 is 14 amino acids. This chain's CDR3 is CSAPPRRDSNEQFF. The DNA of the CDR3 is TGCAGTGCCCCTCCCAGGAGGGATTCGAATGAGCAGTTCTTC.

The V and J genes are TRBV12-3 or TRBV12-4 and TRBJ2-1; D may be TRBD2 (7 bases). This CDR3 is 14 amino acids long. V was cut by 3 bases and J by 9 bases, with 15 bases left in between. The CDR3 sequence is CASSLFRGAPEQFF. DNA of the CDR3: TGTGCCAGCAGTTTGTTTCGGGGGGCGCCTGAGCAGTTCTTC.

This clonotype was picked up a small number of times. The chain couples TRBV20-1 to TRBJ2-7; D call uncertain. Trimming cost V 0 bases and J 2 bases, with 14 bases left between them. The CDR3 runs 15 residues. CDR1 is DFQATT, CDR2 SNEGSKA, per germline (reference sequence). CDR3 coding DNA: TGCAGTGCTAGAGACCCGGGCCGCGGAACCTACGAGCAGTACTTC. It translates to CSARDPGRGTYEQYF.

The sample holds a few counts of this clonotype. The chain links TRBV11-1 to TRBJ2-3; D might be TRBD1 (6 bases). The CDR3 contains 18 residues. Germline values: CDR1 SGHAT, CDR2 FQDESV (reference sequence). Between the trimmed V and J ends, which lost 1 base and 2 bases, there was a span of 19 bases. Here the CDR3 reads CASSLVSPDRFDTDTQYF. The DNA for the CDR3 is TGTGCCAGCAGCTTAGTGAGCCCCGACAGGTTTGACACAGATACGCAGTATTTT.

J is TRBJ2-7 and V is TRBV10-3; 7 bases line up with TRBD2. V shed 10 bases and J 2 bases; nucleotides not matched to a gene: 11. Germline CDR1 and CDR2: ENHRY and SYGVKD. The CDR3 spans 14 residues. CDR3 sequence (DNA): TGTGCCACCCAACGCGCTAGCGGAACCTACGAGCAGTACTTC. Its translation is CATQRASGTYEQYF.

This clonotype turned up a few times. The V gene is TRBV6-2 or TRBV6-3, the J gene TRBJ1-5; D might be TRBD1 (6 bases). Trimming took 6 bases from V and 0 from J, leaving 12 bases between them. CDR1 and CDR2 (germline): MNHEY, SVGEGT. CDR3 length equals 15 residues. CDR3 DNA: TGTGCCAGCAGCAGGGGACTTTATAGCAATCAGCCCCAGCATTTT. Translating gives CASSRGLYSNQPQHF.

This clonotype was seen more than once but under ten times. The chain recombines TRBV11-2 with TRBJ2-1; TRBD2 agrees at 12 bases. Germline CDR1 is SGHAT and CDR2 is FQNNGV. The CDR3 has 15 residues. Trimming took 5 bases from V and 10 from J; bases not matched to a gene: 9. The CDR3 spells CASSTGLAGLSEQFF. Written as DNA, the CDR3 is TGTGCCAGCAGCACCGGACTAGCGGGATTAAGCGAGCAGTTCTTC. Supplemented by reference TRBV11-2 and TRBJ2-1, the full variable domain reads EAGVAQSPRYKIIEKRQSVAFWCNPISGHATLYWYQQILGQGPKLLIQFQNNGVVDDSQLPKDRFSAERLKGVDSTLKIQPAKLEDSAVYLCASSTGLAGLSEQFFGPGTRLTVL.

The chain links TRBV18 to TRBJ1-5; a weak D match, TRBD1 (6 bases). The V end lost 5 bases, the J end lost 5 bases, and 13 bases lay between the germline ends. The CDR3 is made up of 14 amino acids. Germline CDR1 and CDR2: KGHSH and LQKENI. CDR3 in amino acids: CASSGQPSDQPQHF. The CDR3 region has the DNA TGTGCCAGCTCAGGACAGCCCTCGGATCAGCCCCAGCATTTT.

Only a few counts were recorded for this clonotype. The CDR3 sequence: CASSQSGPVNEQFF. The CDR3 region has the DNA TGTGCCAGCAGCCAGTCAGGGCCGGTGAATGAGCAGTTCTTC. V is TRBV3-1 and J is TRBJ2-1; D possibly corresponds to TRBD1 (5 bases). This CDR3 has 14 amino acids. CDR1 and CDR2 (germline): LGHDT, YNNKEL (reference sequence). V lost 3 bases and J lost 7, with 13 bases in between.

This clonotype turned up a few times. CDR3 sequence (DNA): TGCAGTTTTAAGCGGGGGTGGTACCAAGAGACCCAGTACTTC. It translates to CSFKRGWYQETQYF. The chain links TRBV20-1 to TRBJ2-5, with 8 bases that match TRBD2. With V trimmed by 8 bases and J by 0 bases, 8 bases remained unmatched. In germline, CDR1 is DFQATT, CDR2 SNEGSKA (reference sequence). This CDR3 is 14 amino acids long.

V and J are TRBV20-1 and TRBJ2-5, with a tentative D call TRBD1 (5 bases). CDR3 length equals 13 residues. Germline V lookup: CDR1 DFQATT, CDR2 SNEGSKA (reference sequence). Trimming took 4 bases from V and 5 from J, leaving 14 bases between them. The CDR3 bases are TGCAGTGCTACGGCCCCGCCAGGGGAGACCCAGTACTTC. Encoded protein: CSATAPPGETQYF.

This chain connects TRBV10-3 to TRBJ2-2, with 8 positions matching TRBD2. Germline CDR1 ENHRY, CDR2 SYGVKD. CDR3 size: 15 residues. J gave up 4 bases and V 2 bases, and 3 bases lay outside the gene matches. The CDR3 nucleotides read TGTGCCATCAGTGAGACGGGAGGGCCCACCGGGGAGCTGTTTTTT. Amino acid sequence: CAISETGGPTGELFF.

The chain couples TRBV29-1 to TRBJ2-1; TRBD1 is a possible D gene (6 bases). In germline, CDR1 is SQVTM, CDR2 ANQGSEA. Trimming took 6 bases from V and 7 from J, leaving 22 bases between them. This CDR3 contains 15 residues. The CDR3 DNA follows: TGCAGCGTCTCCCGGGACAATTCCCCAGGGAATGAGCAGTTCTTC. It specifies CSVSRDNSPGNEQFF.

This rearrangement joins TRBV28 to TRBJ2-7; D not certain. The ends were cut back, 9 bases at V and 1 base at J, with 16 bases in the middle. Germline CDR1 and CDR2: MDHEN and SYDVKM. The CDR3 extends over 14 amino acids. The CDR3 region is CASEGIFLSYEQYF. CDR3 sequence (DNA): TGTGCCAGTGAAGGGATCTTTTTATCCTACGAGCAGTACTTC.

This clonotype has just a few counts. This sequence joins TRBV28 and TRBJ1-3, with a tentative D call TRBD1 (5 bases). Germline V gene data show CDR1 as MDHEN and CDR2 as SYDVKM. The CDR3 loop spans 17 amino acids. V shed 3 bases and J shed 0 bases, with 15 bases lying between them. CDR3 protein: CASSFLLQGPSGNTIYF. CDR3 DNA: TGTGCCAGCAGTTTCTTGCTTCAGGGTCCCTCTGGAAACACCATATATTTT.

This clonotype was seen ten or more times. The CDR3 DNA is TGTGCCAGCAGCTTATTGGGCACCCCGAACACTGAAGCTTTCTTT. Protein product: CASSLLGTPNTEAFF. The gene calls are TRBV7-3 and TRBJ1-1; no clear D. Germline-derived CDR1 and CDR2 are SGHTA and FQGTGA. Trimming left V 2 bases short and J 1 base short, with 11 bases between. The CDR3 runs 15 residues.

This clonotype was picked up many times. The rearrangement links TRBV12-3 or TRBV12-4 to TRBJ2-7; 7 nucleotides align to TRBD1. The trim removed 5 bases at V and 2 bases at J, leaving 6 bases unmatched. The CDR3 totals 14 residues. CDR3 sequence: CASSRQGITYEQYF. The CDR3 nucleotides are TGTGCCAGCAGTCGACAGGGAATTACCTACGAGCAGTACTTC.